Described below is a single T cell receptor beta chain sequence and its context. This clonotype was detected ten times or more. Its antigen is currently not known. No much larger clone is present one base from it, and per-base qualities are unavailable. The library was generated by RT-PCR. The listed sequencing device is Illumina MiSeq. In-frame beta chains were kept once TCRdb had trimmed the public reads at Q25 with fastp and called clones with MiXCR. Each entry merges the rows of one CDR3 protein and shows their most common DNA and genes. Within this sample are almost 700,000 distinct CDR3 sequences, with 14% of them counted one time only. 3.6% of the sample is held by the ten biggest clonotypes. The sample is drawn from a study (dated by TCRdb to 2016 to 2017). This sequence originates from a female donor in good health, serving as a healthy control. Sequenced: memory CD4+ T cells from blood.

The CDR3 loop reads CASSARPDGTDTQYF. Read as DNA, the sequence is TGTGCCAGCAGCGCCCGGCCCGATGGCACAGATACGCAGTATTTT. The chain is made from TRBV9 and TRBJ2-3; no D gene is confidently identified. Trimming at the junction amounts to 3 bases on V and 1 base on J, and the germline ends lie 12 bases apart. The germline V gene provides CDR1 SGDLS and CDR2 YYNGEE. The CDR3 runs 15 residues from the cysteine to the phenylalanine. The retained sequence is limited to the CDR3, 45 bases, with the frame set at the first base.